This record concerns one TCR beta chain sequence. The CDR3 covers 14 residues. Looked up from germline, CDR1 is DFQATT and CDR2 is SNEGSKA (reference sequence). The J segment lost 5 bases and the V segment lost 2 bases, leaving 8 bases of the junction unmatched. This entry belongs to a study of patients and donors after allogeneic stem cell transplantation. TCRdb reprocessed the RT-PCR reads with MiXCR, giving one entry per CDR3 protein. The table records 37,000 or so distinct CDR3 sequences, around a third of them present only once. The chain recombines TRBV20-1 with TRBJ2-7, with 8 bases matching TRBD2. The sequenced sample was blood, either unsorted or a sorted T cell fraction (not recorded which). This TCR came from a human donor who was either an allogeneic HSCT recipient or a stem cell or donor lymphocyte infusion donor (not recorded which). It is not recorded whose cells these are; they may come from a transplant donor. The CDR3 DNA sequence: TGCAGTGCTAGACCAGCGGGAGTAGTCCACGAGCAGTACTTC. Translation gives CSARPAGVVHEQYF.